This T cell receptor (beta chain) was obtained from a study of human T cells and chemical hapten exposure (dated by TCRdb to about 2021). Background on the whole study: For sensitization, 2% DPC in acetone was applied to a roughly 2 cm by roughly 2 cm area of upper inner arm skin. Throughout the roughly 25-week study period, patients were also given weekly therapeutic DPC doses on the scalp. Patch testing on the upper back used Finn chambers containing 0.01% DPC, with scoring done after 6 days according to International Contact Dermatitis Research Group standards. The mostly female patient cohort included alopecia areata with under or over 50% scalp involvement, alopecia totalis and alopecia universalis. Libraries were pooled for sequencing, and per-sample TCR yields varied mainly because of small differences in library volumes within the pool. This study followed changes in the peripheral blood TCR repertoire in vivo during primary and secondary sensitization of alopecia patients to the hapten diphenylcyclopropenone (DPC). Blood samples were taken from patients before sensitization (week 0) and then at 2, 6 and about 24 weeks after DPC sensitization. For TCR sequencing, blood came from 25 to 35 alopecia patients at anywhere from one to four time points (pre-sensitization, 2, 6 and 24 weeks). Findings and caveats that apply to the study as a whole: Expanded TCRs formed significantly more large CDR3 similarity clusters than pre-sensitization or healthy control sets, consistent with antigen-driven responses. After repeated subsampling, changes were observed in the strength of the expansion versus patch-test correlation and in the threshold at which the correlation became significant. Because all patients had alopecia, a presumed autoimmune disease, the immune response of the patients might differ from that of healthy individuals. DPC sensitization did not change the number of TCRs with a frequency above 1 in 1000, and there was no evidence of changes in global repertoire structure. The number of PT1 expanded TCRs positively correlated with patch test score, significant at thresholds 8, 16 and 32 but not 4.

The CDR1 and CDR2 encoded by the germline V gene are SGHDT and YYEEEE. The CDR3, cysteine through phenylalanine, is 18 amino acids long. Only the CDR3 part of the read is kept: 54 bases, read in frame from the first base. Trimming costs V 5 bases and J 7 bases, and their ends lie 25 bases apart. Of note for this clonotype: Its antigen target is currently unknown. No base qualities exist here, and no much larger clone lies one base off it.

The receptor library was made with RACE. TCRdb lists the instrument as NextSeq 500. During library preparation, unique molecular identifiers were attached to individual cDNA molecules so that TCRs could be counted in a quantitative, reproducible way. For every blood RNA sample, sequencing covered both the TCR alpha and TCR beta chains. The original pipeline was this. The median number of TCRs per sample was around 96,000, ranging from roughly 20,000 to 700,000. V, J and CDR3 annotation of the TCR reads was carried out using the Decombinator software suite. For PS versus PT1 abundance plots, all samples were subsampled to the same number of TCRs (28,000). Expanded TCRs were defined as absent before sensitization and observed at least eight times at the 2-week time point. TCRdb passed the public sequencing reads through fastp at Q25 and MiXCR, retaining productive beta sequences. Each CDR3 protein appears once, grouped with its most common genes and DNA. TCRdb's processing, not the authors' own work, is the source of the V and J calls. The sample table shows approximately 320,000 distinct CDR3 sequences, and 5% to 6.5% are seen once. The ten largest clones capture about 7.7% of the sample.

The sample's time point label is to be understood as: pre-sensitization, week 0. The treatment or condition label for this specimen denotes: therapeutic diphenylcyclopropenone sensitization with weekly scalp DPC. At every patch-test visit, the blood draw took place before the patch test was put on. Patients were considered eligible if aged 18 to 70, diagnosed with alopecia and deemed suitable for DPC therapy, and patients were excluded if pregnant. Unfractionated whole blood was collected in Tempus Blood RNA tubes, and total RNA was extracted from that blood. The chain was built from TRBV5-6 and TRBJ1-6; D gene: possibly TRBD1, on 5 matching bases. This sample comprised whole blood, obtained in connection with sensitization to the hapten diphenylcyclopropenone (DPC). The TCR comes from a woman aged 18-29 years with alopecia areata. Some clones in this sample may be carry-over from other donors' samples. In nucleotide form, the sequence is TGTGCCAGCAGACCCAACCCTTCCCGGGGGTCCTTCAATTCACCCCTCCACTTT. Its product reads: CASRPNPSRGSFNSPLHF.